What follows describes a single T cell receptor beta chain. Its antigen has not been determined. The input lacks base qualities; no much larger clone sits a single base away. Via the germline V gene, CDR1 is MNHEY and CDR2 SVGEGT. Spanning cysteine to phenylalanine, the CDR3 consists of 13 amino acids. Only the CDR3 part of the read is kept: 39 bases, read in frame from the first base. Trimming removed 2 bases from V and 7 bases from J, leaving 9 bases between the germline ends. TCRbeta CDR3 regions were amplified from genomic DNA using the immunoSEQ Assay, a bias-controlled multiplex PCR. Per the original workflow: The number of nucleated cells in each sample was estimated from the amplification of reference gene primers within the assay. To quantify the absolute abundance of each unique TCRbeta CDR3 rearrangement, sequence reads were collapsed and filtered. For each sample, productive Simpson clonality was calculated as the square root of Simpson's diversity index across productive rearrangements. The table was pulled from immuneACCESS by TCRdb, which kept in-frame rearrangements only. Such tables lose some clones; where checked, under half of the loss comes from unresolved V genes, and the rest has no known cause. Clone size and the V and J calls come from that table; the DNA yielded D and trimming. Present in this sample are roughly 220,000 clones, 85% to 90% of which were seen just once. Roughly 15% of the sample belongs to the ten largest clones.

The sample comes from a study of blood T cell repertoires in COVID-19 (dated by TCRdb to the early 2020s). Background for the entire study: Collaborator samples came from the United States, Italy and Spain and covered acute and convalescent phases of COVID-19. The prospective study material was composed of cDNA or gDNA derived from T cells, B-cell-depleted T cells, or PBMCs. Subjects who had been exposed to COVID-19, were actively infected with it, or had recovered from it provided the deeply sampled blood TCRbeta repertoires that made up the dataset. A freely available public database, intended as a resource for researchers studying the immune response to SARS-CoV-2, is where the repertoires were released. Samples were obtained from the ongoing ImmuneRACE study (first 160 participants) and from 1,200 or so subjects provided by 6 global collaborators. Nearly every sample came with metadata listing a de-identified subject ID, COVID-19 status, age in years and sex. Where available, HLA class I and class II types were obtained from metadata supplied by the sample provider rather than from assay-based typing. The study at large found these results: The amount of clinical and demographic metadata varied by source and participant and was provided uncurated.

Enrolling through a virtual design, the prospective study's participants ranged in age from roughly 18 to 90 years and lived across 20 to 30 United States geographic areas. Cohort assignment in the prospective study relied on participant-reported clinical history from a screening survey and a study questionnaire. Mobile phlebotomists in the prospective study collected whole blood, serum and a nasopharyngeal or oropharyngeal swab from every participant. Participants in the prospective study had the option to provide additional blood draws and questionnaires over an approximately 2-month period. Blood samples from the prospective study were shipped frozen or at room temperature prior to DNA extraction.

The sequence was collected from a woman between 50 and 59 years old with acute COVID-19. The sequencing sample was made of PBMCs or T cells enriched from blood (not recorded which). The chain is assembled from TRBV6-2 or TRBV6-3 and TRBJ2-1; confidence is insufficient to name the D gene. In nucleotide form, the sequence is TGTGCCAGCAGTTACGGTCCCAGGAATGAGCAGTTCTTC. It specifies CASSYGPRNEQFF.